Below are 14 T cell receptor beta chains sequenced from a single sample in a study of blood T cell repertoires in COVID-19. Measured with immunoSEQ multiplex PCR; TCRdb has only the in-frame clones, and not every one. There are about 220,000 clones in the sample; 70% to 90% occur only once, and roughly 2.2% lies in the top ten. Sample: peripheral blood. The receptor source for this set is a woman between 65 and 79 years old with COVID-19, enrolled during active disease.

J is TRBJ2-7 and V is TRBV2, with 7 bases lining up with TRBD1. The CDR3 has 13 amino acids. The trim removed 6 bases at V and 2 bases at J, leaving 4 bases unmatched. The germline gives CDR1 SNHLY, CDR2 FYNNEI. DNA of the CDR3: TGTGCCAGCAGGGGGGACAGAACCTACGAGCAGTACTTC. This sequence encodes CASRGDRTYEQYF.

The chain joins TRBV6-2 or TRBV6-3 to TRBJ2-1; 7 nucleotides agree with TRBD2. The V and J ends lost 5 bases and 9 bases, in that order; junction bases with no gene match: 7. The germline CDR1 and CDR2 sequences are MNHEY and SVGEGT. There are 13 residues in the CDR3. The CDR3 is CASSGLDKAEQFF. In DNA form, the CDR3 reads TGTGCCAGCAGTGGACTAGATAAGGCTGAGCAGTTCTTC.

The rearrangement links TRBV7-3 to TRBJ2-3; possible D gene TRBD2, 6 bases. This CDR3 spans 15 amino acids. Germline V gives CDR1 SGHTA, CDR2 FQGTGA. With 5 bases removed from V and 2 bases from J, the gap between germline ends came to 14 bases. The CDR3 region has the DNA TGTGCCAGCAGCGCAACCGGGACTGTCACAGATACGCAGTATTTT. It codes for CASSATGTVTDTQYF. Complete variable domain (other parts from reference TRBV7-3 and TRBJ2-3): GAGVSQTPSNKVTEKGKYVELRCDPISGHTALYWYRQSLGQGPEFLIYFQGTGAADDSGLPNDRFFAVRPEGSVSTLKIQRTERGDSAVYLCASSATGTVTDTQYFGPGTRLTVL.

The chain has TRBV5-1 and TRBJ2-1, with 8 bases lining up with TRBD1. This CDR3 contains 16 residues. The junction had 7 bases not matched to a gene; V was cut back by 3 bases and J by 2 bases. Germline V gene lookup returns CDR1 SGHRS and CDR2 YFSETQ. This chain's CDR3 is CASSSQGADTYNEQFF. CDR3 in DNA: TGCGCCAGCAGCTCCCAGGGGGCCGATACCTACAATGAGCAGTTCTTC.

This rearrangement joins TRBV7-8 to TRBJ1-1; a weak D match, TRBD1 (6 bases). The CDR3 has 13 residues. The germline gives CDR1 SGHVS, CDR2 FQNEAQ. Deletions cut 5 bases from V and 6 bases from J, with 13 bases between. CDR3 coding DNA: TGTGCCAGCAGCCTGGGGAGGGGGTCTGAAGCTTTCTTT. It yields the protein CASSLGRGSEAFF.

The CDR3 region is CASSLDSGGLPYEQYF. CDR3 nucleotide sequence: TGTGCCAGCAGCTTAGACAGCGGGGGACTTCCCTACGAGCAGTACTTC. The J gene is TRBJ2-7, the V gene TRBV11-3, with TRBD2 identical over 8 bases. The J segment lost 2 bases and the V segment lost 0 bases, leaving 6 bases of the junction unmatched. CDR3 length: 16 residues. Per the germline V gene, CDR1 is SGHNT and CDR2 is YENEEA. Variable domain in full (rest from reference TRBV11-3 and TRBJ2-7): EAGVVQSPRYKIIEKKQPVAFWCNPISGHNTLYWYLQNLGQGPELLIRYENEEAVDDSQLPKDRFSAERLKGVDSTLKIQPAELGDSAVYLCASSLDSGGLPYEQYFGPGTRLTVT.

The J gene is TRBJ1-3, the V gene TRBV2; TRBD1 might be the D (6 bases). Trimming shortened V by 2 bases and J by 1 base, and 15 bases separated the two germline ends. CDR3 length: 17 residues. CDR1 and CDR2 from the germline V gene are SNHLY and FYNNEI. CDR3 region: CASSEMGARVSGNTIYF. The CDR3 nucleotides are TGTGCCAGCAGTGAAATGGGGGCCAGGGTGTCTGGAAACACCATATATTTT.

CDR3 nucleotides: TGTGCCAGCTCACCACCGAGAGCGGGAGCGTATAATGAGCAGTTCTTC. Protein: CASSPPRAGAYNEQFF. The chain employs TRBV18 and TRBJ2-1; TRBD2 matches 8 bases. Germline-derived CDR1 and CDR2 are KGHSH and LQKENI. The CDR3 length is 16 residues. V trimming: 0 bases; J trimming: 7 bases; junction bases outside the gene matches: 8.

This clone was picked up a small number of times. The chain combines TRBV4-3 with TRBJ1-2; D perhaps matches TRBD1 (6 bases). CDR3 length: 15 amino acids. Germline loops: CDR1 LGHNA, CDR2 YSLEER. The ends were cut back, 3 bases at V and 7 bases at J, with 18 bases in the middle. CDR3 protein: CASSHRPGGESGYTF. Here the CDR3 DNA reads TGCGCCAGCAGCCACCGCCCGGGGGGCGAGAGTGGCTACACCTTC.

This clone was seen repeatedly, ten times or more. The sample holds other DNA sequences that translate to the same CDR3. The chain carries TRBV5-1 and TRBJ1-2; TRBD1 matches 10 bases. Trimming took 0 bases from V and 6 from J; bases not matched to a gene: 2. The CDR3 runs to 14 residues. The germline CDR1 and CDR2 sequences are SGHRS and YFSETQ. The DNA of the CDR3 is TGCGCCAGCAGCTTGGGGGACAGGGGTCATGGCTACACCTTC. It translates to CASSLGDRGHGYTF.

This chain uses TRBV2 with TRBJ1-1; 8 bases map to TRBD1. The length of the CDR3 is 17 residues. In germline, CDR1 is SNHLY, CDR2 FYNNEI. V lost 8 bases, J lost 4 bases, and 18 bases stayed unmatched. The CDR3 sequence is CASLKTRGTGPGTEAFF. CDR3 DNA sequence: TGTGCCAGCCTAAAAACGCGGGGGACAGGACCAGGCACTGAAGCTTTCTTT.

The chain recombines TRBV3-1 (or the pseudogene TRBV3-2) with TRBJ1-3; weak D call: TRBD1 (5 bases). Germline lookup yields CDR1 LGHDT and CDR2 YNNKEL (reference sequence). With 2 bases removed from V and 2 bases from J, the gap between germline ends came to 10 bases. This CDR3 is built from 15 residues. Here the CDR3 DNA reads TGTGCCAGCAGCCAACCCAGGGTAACTGGAAACACCATATATTTT. Protein: CASSQPRVTGNTIYF.

This sequence joins TRBV21-1 and TRBJ1-4; the table assigns TRBD1, which was not confirmed against the DNA. TRBV21-1 is termed a pseudogene. This CDR3 is built from 14 residues. In DNA form, the CDR3 reads TGTGCCAGCTGTCAACAGGGGGAAAATGAAAAACTGTTTTTT. Its protein product is CASCQQGENEKLFF.

The CDR3: CASSQDGRGWSPLHF. CDR3 sequence (DNA): TGCGCCAGCAGCCAGGATGGCAGGGGATGGTCACCCCTCCACTTT. This chain links TRBV4-3 with TRBJ1-6; D possibly corresponds to TRBD1 (6 bases). Germline CDR1 is LGHNA and CDR2 is YSLEER. V was cut by 3 bases and J by 10 bases, with 16 bases left in between. The CDR3 covers 15 residues.